The 25 T cell receptor beta chains listed next were all sequenced from one sample in a study of brain T cells in children with intractable seizures. Clones were read by immunoSEQ multiplex PCR, and TCRdb kept only the in-frame ones, dropping some. The sample holds some 80,000 clones, 90% to 95% seen once. Here the sequenced sample was peripheral blood, taken at surgery. Receptor source: a girl aged 2-10 years with Rasmussen encephalitis and intractable seizures.

The rearrangement uses TRBV3-1 (or the pseudogene TRBV3-2) and TRBJ1-6; D ambiguous. Deletions cut 0 bases from V and 9 bases from J, with 9 bases between. The CDR3 length is 14 residues. The germline CDR1 and CDR2 sequences are LGHDT and YNNKEL (reference sequence). CDR3 DNA: TGTGCCAGCAGCCAAGAGTTCGGAGGTTCACCCCTCCACTTT. Amino acids: CASSQEFGGSPLHF.

J is TRBJ2-7 and V is TRBV28, with D tentatively TRBD1 or TRBD2 (5 bases each). The CDR3 sequence is 12 residues long. Trimming removed 6 bases at V and 4 bases at J, with 10 bases between. Germline V gives CDR1 MDHEN, CDR2 SYDVKM. CDR3 nucleotides: TGTGCCAGCAGAGGGGAGATTTACGAGCAGTACTTC. This codes for CASRGEIYEQYF.

The gene calls are TRBV5-6 and TRBJ2-7; a weak D match, TRBD1 (6 bases). Germline values: CDR1 SGHDT, CDR2 YYEEEE. This CDR3 is 16 amino acids long. With 2 bases removed from V and 3 bases from J, the gap between germline ends came to 18 bases. CDR3: CASSLLTGSPFYEQYF. In nucleotides, the CDR3 is TGTGCCAGCAGCTTACTTACAGGGAGTCCATTCTACGAGCAGTACTTC.

The rearrangement links TRBV6-5 to TRBJ1-2, with D possibly TRBD1 on 5 matching bases. Germline loops: CDR1 MNHEY, CDR2 SVGAGI. V was clipped by 0 bases and J by 10 bases, with 12 bases between them. The CDR3 is 13 amino acids. The CDR3 sequence is CASSYSRELDYTF. The CDR3 DNA reads as TGTGCCAGCAGTTACTCCAGGGAATTGGACTACACCTTC.

This chain uses TRBV29-1 with TRBJ2-7; D remains unclear. V dropped 4 bases and J dropped 0 bases, with 7 bases sitting between them. Germline V gives CDR1 SQVTM, CDR2 ANQGSEA. The CDR3 has 12 residues. This CDR3 reads CSVGRNSYEQYF. CDR3 nucleotide sequence: TGCAGCGTTGGCCGGAACTCCTACGAGCAGTACTTC.

V and J are TRBV6-5 and TRBJ2-2; D uncertain. V dropped 5 bases and J dropped 0 bases, with 7 bases sitting between them. The CDR3 runs 14 residues. CDR1 and CDR2 (germline): MNHEY, SVGAGI. The DNA for the CDR3 is TGTGCCAGCAGTCAGAAGGCGAACACCGGGGAGCTGTTTTTT. This codes for CASSQKANTGELFF.

The J gene is TRBJ1-2, the V gene TRBV6-5; D may be TRBD1 (6 bases). Germline CDR1 is MNHEY and CDR2 is SVGAGI. The CDR3 is made up of 13 amino acids. V was shortened by 4 bases and J by 8 bases, with 14 bases between the two germline ends. The CDR3 reads CASSSRGLRGYTF. As DNA, the CDR3 is TGTGCCAGCAGTTCAAGGGGGTTAAGGGGCTACACCTTC.

The chain joins TRBV5-5 to TRBJ2-5; TRBD2 matches at 7 bases. CDR3 length: 14 amino acids. The V segment lost 4 bases and the J segment 5 bases; nucleotides outside the gene matches: 8. Germline assignment: CDR1 SGHKS and CDR2 YYEKEE (reference sequence). This chain's CDR3 is CASSTPLAAETQYF. The CDR3 nucleotides read TGTGCCAGCAGCACCCCTCTAGCGGCGGAGACCCAGTACTTC.

With respect to this clone: Additional DNA sequences in this sample encode the identical CDR3. V and J are TRBV10-3 and TRBJ1-1; D gene unclear. V lost 2 bases and J lost 1, with 2 bases in between. The CDR3 extends over 12 amino acids. Germline CDR1 is ENHRY and CDR2 is SYGVKD. CDR3 DNA: TGTGCCATCAGTGAGGGGAACACTGAAGCTTTCTTT. Protein product: CAISEGNTEAFF.

The rearrangement uses TRBV5-4 and TRBJ2-7; D is undetermined. The V gene lost 5 bases and the J gene lost 0 bases, with 6 bases spanning the gap. The CDR3 sequence is 12 residues long. Looked up from germline, CDR1 is SGHNT and CDR2 is YYREEE (reference sequence). CDR3 in amino acids: CASSYDSYEQYF. The DNA of the CDR3 is TGTGCCAGCAGTTATGACTCCTACGAGCAGTACTTC.

The V gene is TRBV2, the J gene TRBJ2-1, with D possibly being TRBD2 (6 bases). The V gene lost 1 base and the J gene lost 9 bases, with 16 bases spanning the gap. Germline-derived CDR1 and CDR2 are SNHLY and FYNNEI. This CDR3 contains 15 residues. The CDR3 loop is CASSEGGRRLGEQFF. CDR3 nucleotide sequence: TGTGCCAGCAGTGAAGGTGGGAGGAGACTTGGTGAGCAGTTCTTC.

V is TRBV4-1 and J is TRBJ2-1; 8 bases agree with TRBD1. V shed 2 bases and J 5 bases; nucleotides not matched to a gene: 2. The CDR3 sequence is 14 residues long. Germline V lookup: CDR1 MGHRA, CDR2 YSYEKL. CDR3 sequence: CASSQLTGDNEQFF. CDR3 nucleotide sequence: TGCGCCAGCAGCCAATTGACAGGGGACAATGAGCAGTTCTTC.

This clone was counted once. The chain uses TRBV19 and TRBJ1-1, with 9 bases lining up with TRBD1. The V gene end was trimmed by 6 bases and the J gene end by 0 bases; junction bases not matched to a gene: 2. The CDR3 loop spans 14 amino acids. Germline V gives CDR1 LNHDA, CDR2 SQIVND (reference sequence). The CDR3 region has the DNA TGTGCCAGTAGAGGGACAGGGATGAACACTGAAGCTTTCTTT. Translation gives CASRGTGMNTEAFF.

V gene TRBV5-5 combines with J gene TRBJ2-7; D not certain. Between the trimmed V and J ends, which lost 1 base and 4 bases, there was a span of 6 bases. The CDR3 has 12 residues. The germline V gene has CDR1 SGHKS and CDR2 YYEKEE (reference sequence). In nucleotides, the CDR3 is TGTGCCAGCAGCTTGCAAGGGTACGAGCAGTACTTC. Translation: CASSLQGYEQYF.

This chain uses TRBV5-1 with TRBJ1-1; 8 positions match TRBD1. V lost 4 bases, J lost 5 bases, and 4 bases stayed unmatched. The CDR3 totals 13 residues. Germline assignment: CDR1 SGHRS and CDR2 YFSETQ. The CDR3 loop is CASSLRTGTEAFF. CDR3 sequence (DNA): TGCGCCAGCAGCCTAAGGACAGGGACTGAAGCTTTCTTT.

This clone occurred a few times. The chain carries TRBV6-1 and TRBJ1-1, with TRBD1 as a possible D gene (5 bases). The germline V gene encodes CDR1 MNHNS and CDR2 SASEGT. Deletions cut 2 bases from V and 11 bases from J, with 12 bases between. The CDR3 totals 12 residues. CDR3 DNA sequence: TGTGCCAGCAGTGAATGGGCAGGGTGGGCTTTCTTT. Amino acid sequence: CASSEWAGWAFF.

V usage is TRBV18 and J usage is TRBJ1-4; TRBD1 might be the D (6 bases). The CDR3 has 15 residues. V lost 0 bases, J lost 10 bases, and 15 bases lay in between. Germline CDR1 and CDR2: KGHSH and LQKENI. The CDR3 region has the DNA TGTGCCAGCTCACCACCGGGGGGCTCGGTCGGAAAACTGTTTTTT. Translation: CASSPPGGSVGKLFF.

DNA for the CDR3: TGTGCCAGCAGTGAAGAGGCGGGGGGCGATGGCTACACCTTC. Amino acid sequence: CASSEEAGGDGYTF. V is TRBV6-1 and J is TRBJ1-2, with D possibly matching TRBD1 (6 bases). Trimming took off 1 base at V and 6 bases at J, with 12 bases between the two ends. The germline gives CDR1 MNHNS, CDR2 SASEGT. This CDR3 spans 14 amino acids.

On this clone: One end of the junction does not line up with germline, which may come from a read error. This rearrangement joins TRBV2 to TRBJ2-5, with no clear D. This CDR3 comprises 15 residues. The germline V gene has CDR1 SNHLY and CDR2 FYNNEI. The CDR3 DNA reads TGTGCCAGCACTGAAGGATCTCAGTACCAAGAGACCCAGTACTTC. It yields the protein CASTEGSQYQETQYF.

This sequence joins TRBV27 and TRBJ2-7; TRBD1 agrees at 11 bases. In germline, CDR1 is MNHEY, CDR2 SMNVEV (reference sequence). The J segment lost 1 base and the V segment lost 2 bases, leaving 1 base of the junction unmatched. The CDR3 has 15 residues. CDR3 region: CASSLGTGGSYEQYF. Written as DNA, the CDR3 is TGTGCCAGCAGTTTAGGGACAGGGGGATCCTACGAGCAGTACTTC.

The rearrangement links TRBV13 to TRBJ2-3; the D gene is possibly TRBD2 (6 bases). This CDR3 is 15 amino acids long. CDR1 is PRHDT, CDR2 FYEKMQ, per germline (reference sequence). V shed 5 bases and J shed 4 bases, with 16 bases lying between them. In nucleotides, the CDR3 is TGTGCCAGCAGCCCAACAGCGGAGGGACCAGATACGCAGTATTTT. Its protein is CASSPTAEGPDTQYF.

This chain links TRBV6-5 with TRBJ1-1; possibly TRBD1 for D (5 bases). Trimming stripped 2 bases from V and 1 base from J, with 5 bases between. Germline CDR1 is MNHEY and CDR2 is SVGAGI. There are 13 residues in the CDR3. This CDR3 is CASSYGGNTEAFF. CDR3 nucleotides: TGTGCCAGCAGTTACGGGGGGAACACTGAAGCTTTCTTT.

This chain links TRBV11-1 with TRBJ2-2; D possibly matches TRBD1 or TRBD2 (5 bases each). CDR3 size: 15 residues. Germline-derived CDR1 and CDR2 are SGHAT and FQDESV (reference sequence). V was trimmed by 5 bases and J by 2 bases, leaving 12 bases between them. The CDR3 here is CASSRGPLNTGELFF. The CDR3, as DNA: TGTGCCAGCAGCCGGGGCCCCTTAAACACCGGGGAGCTGTTTTTT.

The chain combines TRBV6-6 with TRBJ2-7, with D tentatively TRBD1 (6 bases). CDR1 MNHNY and CDR2 SVGAGI come from the germline V gene (reference sequence). This CDR3 spans 13 amino acids. V shed 5 bases and J shed 2 bases, with 10 bases lying between them. The CDR3 DNA follows: TGTGCCAGCAGTCCGACAGGAGCCTACGAGCAGTACTTC. Translated: CASSPTGAYEQYF.

V and J are TRBV5-4 and TRBJ2-2; D might be TRBD1 or TRBD2, each matching 5 bases. Trimming took off 2 bases at V and 0 bases at J, with 11 bases between the two ends. Germline CDR1 is SGHNT and CDR2 is YYREEE (reference sequence). This CDR3 has 16 residues. The CDR3 DNA reads as TGTGCCAGCAGCTTATGGGGACGGTCGAACACCGGGGAGCTGTTTTTT. Translation gives CASSLWGRSNTGELFF. The complete variable domain, with remaining parts taken from reference TRBV5-4 and TRBJ2-2, reads ETGVTQSPTHLIKTRGQQVTLRCSSQSGHNTVSWYQQALGQGPQFIFQYYREEENGRGNFPPRFSGLQFPNYSSELNVNALELDDSALYLCASSLWGRSNTGELFFGEGSRLTVL.